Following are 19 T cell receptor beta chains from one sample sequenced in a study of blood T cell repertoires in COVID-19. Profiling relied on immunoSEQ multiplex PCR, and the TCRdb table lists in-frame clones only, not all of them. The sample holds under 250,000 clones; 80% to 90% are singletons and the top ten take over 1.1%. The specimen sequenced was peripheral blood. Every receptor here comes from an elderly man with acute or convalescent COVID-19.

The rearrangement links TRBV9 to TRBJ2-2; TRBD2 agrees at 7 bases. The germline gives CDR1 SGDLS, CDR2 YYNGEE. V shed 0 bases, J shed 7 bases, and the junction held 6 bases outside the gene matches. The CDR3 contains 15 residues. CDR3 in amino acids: CASSVEEGEGGELFF. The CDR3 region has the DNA TGTGCCAGCAGCGTAGAAGAAGGGGAGGGCGGGGAGCTGTTTTTT.

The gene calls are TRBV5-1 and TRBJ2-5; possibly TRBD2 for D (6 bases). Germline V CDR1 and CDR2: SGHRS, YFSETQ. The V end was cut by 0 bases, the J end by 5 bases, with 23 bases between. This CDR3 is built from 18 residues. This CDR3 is CASSLGPPGGGLEETQYF. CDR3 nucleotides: TGCGCCAGCAGCTTGGGGCCCCCCGGTGGAGGGTTGGAGGAGACCCAGTACTTC.

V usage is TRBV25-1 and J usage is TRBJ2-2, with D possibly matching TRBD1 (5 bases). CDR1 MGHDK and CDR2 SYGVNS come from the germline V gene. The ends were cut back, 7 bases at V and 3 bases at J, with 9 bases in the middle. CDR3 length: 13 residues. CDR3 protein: CASTDRYTGELFF. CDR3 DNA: TGTGCCAGCACTGACAGATACACCGGGGAGCTGTTTTTT.

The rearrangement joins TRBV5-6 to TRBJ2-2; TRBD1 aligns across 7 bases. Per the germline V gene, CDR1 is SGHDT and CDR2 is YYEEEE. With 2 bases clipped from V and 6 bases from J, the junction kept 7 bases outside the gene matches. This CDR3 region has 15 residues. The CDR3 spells CASSFGTVSPGELFF. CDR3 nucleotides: TGTGCCAGCAGCTTCGGGACAGTGTCCCCCGGGGAGCTGTTTTTT.

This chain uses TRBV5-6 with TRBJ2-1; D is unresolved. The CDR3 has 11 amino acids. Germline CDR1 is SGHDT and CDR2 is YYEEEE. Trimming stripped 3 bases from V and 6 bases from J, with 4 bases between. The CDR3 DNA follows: TGTGCCAGCAGCTCGAGCAATGAGCAGTTCTTC. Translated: CASSSSNEQFF.

The CDR3 protein is CASSQDMDHRTYEQYF. CDR3 bases: TGTGCCAGCAGCCAAGATATGGATCACAGAACCTACGAGCAGTACTTC. V usage is TRBV14 and J usage is TRBJ2-7, with D hard to call. V was pared by 0 bases and J by 2 bases, with 14 bases between. Germline lookup yields CDR1 SGHDN and CDR2 FVKESK. The CDR3 has 16 residues.

CDR3 region: CASSPFAGVYQPQHF. DNA for the CDR3: TGTGCCAGCAGTCCCTTCGCAGGGGTTTATCAGCCCCAGCATTTT. This chain joins TRBV27 and TRBJ1-5; possible D gene TRBD1, 6 bases. The V end was cut by 5 bases, the J end by 5 bases, with 16 bases between. The V gene's germline CDR1 is MNHEY and CDR2 SMNVEV (reference sequence). The CDR3 consists of 15 residues.

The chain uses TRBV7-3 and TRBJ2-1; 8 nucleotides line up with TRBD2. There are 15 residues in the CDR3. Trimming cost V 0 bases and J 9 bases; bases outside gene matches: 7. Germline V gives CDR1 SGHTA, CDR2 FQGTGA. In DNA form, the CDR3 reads TGTGCCAGCAGCTTAACCGGGACTAGGTTCAGTGAGCAGTTCTTC. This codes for CASSLTGTRFSEQFF.

The CDR3 here is CASSFTLPGQGVSYEQYF. The CDR3 DNA sequence: TGTGCCAGCAGCTTTACCCTCCCGGGACAGGGGGTCTCCTACGAGCAGTACTTC. V is TRBV11-2 and J is TRBJ2-7; TRBD1 agrees at 11 bases. Germline V gene lookup returns CDR1 SGHAT and CDR2 FQNNGV. V shed 3 bases and J 0 bases; nucleotides not matched to a gene: 10. This CDR3 is 18 amino acids long.

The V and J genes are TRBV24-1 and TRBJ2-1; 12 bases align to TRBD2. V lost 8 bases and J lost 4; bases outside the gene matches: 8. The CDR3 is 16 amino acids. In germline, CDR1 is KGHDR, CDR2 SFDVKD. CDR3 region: CATTSGGARTYNEQFF. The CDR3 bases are TGTGCCACCACTAGCGGGGGGGCCCGTACGTACAATGAGCAGTTCTTC.

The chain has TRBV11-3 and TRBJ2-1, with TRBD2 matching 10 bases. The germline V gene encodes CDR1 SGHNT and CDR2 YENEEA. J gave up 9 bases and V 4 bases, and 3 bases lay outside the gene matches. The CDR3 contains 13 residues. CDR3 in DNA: TGTGCCAGCAGCTCTAGCGGGAGAGGTGAGCAGTTCTTC. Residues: CASSSSGRGEQFF.

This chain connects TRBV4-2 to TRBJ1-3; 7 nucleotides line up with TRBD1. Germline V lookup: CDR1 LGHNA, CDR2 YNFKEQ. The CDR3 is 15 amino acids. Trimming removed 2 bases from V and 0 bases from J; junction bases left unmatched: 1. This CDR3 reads CASSQRQGSGNTIYF. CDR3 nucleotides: TGTGCCAGCAGCCAAAGACAGGGCTCTGGAAACACCATATATTTT.

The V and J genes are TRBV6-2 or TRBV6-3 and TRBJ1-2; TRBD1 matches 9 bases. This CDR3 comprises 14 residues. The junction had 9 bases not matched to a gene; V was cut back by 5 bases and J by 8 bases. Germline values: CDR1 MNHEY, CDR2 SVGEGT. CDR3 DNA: TGTGCCAGCAGTCGGACAGGGGCGGCTCGGGGCTACACCTTC. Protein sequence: CASSRTGAARGYTF.

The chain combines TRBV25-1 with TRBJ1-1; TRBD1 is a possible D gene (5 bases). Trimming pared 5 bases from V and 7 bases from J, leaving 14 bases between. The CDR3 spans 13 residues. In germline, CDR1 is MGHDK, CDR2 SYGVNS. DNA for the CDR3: TGTGCCAGCAGTAGGGGCGGGATCTTTGAAGCTTTCTTT. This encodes CASSRGGIFEAFF. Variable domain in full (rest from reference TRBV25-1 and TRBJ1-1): EADIYQTPRYLVIGTGKKITLECSQTMGHDKMYWYQQDPGMELHLIHYSYGVNSTEKGDLSSESTVSRIRTEHFPLTLESARPSHTSQYLCASSRGGIFEAFFGQGTRLTVV.

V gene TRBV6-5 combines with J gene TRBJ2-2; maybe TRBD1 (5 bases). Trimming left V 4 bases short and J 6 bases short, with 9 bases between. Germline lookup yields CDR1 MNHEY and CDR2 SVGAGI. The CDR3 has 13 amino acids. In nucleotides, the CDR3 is TGTGCCAGCAGTTTATGGGGCTCCGGGGAGCTGTTTTTT. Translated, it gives CASSLWGSGELFF.

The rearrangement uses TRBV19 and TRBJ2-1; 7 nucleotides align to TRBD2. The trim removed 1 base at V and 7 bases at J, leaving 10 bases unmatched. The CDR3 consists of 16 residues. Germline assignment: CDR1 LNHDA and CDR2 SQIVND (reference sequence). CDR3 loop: CASSIVEAGANNEQFF. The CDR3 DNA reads TGTGCCAGTAGTATAGTAGAGGCGGGAGCTAATAATGAGCAGTTCTTC.

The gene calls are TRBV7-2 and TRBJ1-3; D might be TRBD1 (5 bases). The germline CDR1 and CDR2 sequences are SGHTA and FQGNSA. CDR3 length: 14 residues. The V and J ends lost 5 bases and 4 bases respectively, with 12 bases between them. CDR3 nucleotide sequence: TGTGCCAGCAGCCCGGGGGTATCGGGAAACACCATATATTTT. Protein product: CASSPGVSGNTIYF.

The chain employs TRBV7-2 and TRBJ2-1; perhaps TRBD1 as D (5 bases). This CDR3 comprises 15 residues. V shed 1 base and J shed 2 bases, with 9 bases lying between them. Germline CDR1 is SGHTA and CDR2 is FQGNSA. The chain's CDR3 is CASSLGGRAYNEQFF. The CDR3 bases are TGTGCCAGCAGCTTAGGCGGCAGGGCCTACAATGAGCAGTTCTTC.

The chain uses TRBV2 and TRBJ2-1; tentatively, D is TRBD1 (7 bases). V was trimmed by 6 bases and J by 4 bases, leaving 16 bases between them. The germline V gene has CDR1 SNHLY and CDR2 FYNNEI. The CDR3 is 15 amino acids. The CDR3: CASSADRAGYNEQFF. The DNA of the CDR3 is TGTGCCAGCAGCGCCGACAGGGCGGGATACAATGAGCAGTTCTTC.